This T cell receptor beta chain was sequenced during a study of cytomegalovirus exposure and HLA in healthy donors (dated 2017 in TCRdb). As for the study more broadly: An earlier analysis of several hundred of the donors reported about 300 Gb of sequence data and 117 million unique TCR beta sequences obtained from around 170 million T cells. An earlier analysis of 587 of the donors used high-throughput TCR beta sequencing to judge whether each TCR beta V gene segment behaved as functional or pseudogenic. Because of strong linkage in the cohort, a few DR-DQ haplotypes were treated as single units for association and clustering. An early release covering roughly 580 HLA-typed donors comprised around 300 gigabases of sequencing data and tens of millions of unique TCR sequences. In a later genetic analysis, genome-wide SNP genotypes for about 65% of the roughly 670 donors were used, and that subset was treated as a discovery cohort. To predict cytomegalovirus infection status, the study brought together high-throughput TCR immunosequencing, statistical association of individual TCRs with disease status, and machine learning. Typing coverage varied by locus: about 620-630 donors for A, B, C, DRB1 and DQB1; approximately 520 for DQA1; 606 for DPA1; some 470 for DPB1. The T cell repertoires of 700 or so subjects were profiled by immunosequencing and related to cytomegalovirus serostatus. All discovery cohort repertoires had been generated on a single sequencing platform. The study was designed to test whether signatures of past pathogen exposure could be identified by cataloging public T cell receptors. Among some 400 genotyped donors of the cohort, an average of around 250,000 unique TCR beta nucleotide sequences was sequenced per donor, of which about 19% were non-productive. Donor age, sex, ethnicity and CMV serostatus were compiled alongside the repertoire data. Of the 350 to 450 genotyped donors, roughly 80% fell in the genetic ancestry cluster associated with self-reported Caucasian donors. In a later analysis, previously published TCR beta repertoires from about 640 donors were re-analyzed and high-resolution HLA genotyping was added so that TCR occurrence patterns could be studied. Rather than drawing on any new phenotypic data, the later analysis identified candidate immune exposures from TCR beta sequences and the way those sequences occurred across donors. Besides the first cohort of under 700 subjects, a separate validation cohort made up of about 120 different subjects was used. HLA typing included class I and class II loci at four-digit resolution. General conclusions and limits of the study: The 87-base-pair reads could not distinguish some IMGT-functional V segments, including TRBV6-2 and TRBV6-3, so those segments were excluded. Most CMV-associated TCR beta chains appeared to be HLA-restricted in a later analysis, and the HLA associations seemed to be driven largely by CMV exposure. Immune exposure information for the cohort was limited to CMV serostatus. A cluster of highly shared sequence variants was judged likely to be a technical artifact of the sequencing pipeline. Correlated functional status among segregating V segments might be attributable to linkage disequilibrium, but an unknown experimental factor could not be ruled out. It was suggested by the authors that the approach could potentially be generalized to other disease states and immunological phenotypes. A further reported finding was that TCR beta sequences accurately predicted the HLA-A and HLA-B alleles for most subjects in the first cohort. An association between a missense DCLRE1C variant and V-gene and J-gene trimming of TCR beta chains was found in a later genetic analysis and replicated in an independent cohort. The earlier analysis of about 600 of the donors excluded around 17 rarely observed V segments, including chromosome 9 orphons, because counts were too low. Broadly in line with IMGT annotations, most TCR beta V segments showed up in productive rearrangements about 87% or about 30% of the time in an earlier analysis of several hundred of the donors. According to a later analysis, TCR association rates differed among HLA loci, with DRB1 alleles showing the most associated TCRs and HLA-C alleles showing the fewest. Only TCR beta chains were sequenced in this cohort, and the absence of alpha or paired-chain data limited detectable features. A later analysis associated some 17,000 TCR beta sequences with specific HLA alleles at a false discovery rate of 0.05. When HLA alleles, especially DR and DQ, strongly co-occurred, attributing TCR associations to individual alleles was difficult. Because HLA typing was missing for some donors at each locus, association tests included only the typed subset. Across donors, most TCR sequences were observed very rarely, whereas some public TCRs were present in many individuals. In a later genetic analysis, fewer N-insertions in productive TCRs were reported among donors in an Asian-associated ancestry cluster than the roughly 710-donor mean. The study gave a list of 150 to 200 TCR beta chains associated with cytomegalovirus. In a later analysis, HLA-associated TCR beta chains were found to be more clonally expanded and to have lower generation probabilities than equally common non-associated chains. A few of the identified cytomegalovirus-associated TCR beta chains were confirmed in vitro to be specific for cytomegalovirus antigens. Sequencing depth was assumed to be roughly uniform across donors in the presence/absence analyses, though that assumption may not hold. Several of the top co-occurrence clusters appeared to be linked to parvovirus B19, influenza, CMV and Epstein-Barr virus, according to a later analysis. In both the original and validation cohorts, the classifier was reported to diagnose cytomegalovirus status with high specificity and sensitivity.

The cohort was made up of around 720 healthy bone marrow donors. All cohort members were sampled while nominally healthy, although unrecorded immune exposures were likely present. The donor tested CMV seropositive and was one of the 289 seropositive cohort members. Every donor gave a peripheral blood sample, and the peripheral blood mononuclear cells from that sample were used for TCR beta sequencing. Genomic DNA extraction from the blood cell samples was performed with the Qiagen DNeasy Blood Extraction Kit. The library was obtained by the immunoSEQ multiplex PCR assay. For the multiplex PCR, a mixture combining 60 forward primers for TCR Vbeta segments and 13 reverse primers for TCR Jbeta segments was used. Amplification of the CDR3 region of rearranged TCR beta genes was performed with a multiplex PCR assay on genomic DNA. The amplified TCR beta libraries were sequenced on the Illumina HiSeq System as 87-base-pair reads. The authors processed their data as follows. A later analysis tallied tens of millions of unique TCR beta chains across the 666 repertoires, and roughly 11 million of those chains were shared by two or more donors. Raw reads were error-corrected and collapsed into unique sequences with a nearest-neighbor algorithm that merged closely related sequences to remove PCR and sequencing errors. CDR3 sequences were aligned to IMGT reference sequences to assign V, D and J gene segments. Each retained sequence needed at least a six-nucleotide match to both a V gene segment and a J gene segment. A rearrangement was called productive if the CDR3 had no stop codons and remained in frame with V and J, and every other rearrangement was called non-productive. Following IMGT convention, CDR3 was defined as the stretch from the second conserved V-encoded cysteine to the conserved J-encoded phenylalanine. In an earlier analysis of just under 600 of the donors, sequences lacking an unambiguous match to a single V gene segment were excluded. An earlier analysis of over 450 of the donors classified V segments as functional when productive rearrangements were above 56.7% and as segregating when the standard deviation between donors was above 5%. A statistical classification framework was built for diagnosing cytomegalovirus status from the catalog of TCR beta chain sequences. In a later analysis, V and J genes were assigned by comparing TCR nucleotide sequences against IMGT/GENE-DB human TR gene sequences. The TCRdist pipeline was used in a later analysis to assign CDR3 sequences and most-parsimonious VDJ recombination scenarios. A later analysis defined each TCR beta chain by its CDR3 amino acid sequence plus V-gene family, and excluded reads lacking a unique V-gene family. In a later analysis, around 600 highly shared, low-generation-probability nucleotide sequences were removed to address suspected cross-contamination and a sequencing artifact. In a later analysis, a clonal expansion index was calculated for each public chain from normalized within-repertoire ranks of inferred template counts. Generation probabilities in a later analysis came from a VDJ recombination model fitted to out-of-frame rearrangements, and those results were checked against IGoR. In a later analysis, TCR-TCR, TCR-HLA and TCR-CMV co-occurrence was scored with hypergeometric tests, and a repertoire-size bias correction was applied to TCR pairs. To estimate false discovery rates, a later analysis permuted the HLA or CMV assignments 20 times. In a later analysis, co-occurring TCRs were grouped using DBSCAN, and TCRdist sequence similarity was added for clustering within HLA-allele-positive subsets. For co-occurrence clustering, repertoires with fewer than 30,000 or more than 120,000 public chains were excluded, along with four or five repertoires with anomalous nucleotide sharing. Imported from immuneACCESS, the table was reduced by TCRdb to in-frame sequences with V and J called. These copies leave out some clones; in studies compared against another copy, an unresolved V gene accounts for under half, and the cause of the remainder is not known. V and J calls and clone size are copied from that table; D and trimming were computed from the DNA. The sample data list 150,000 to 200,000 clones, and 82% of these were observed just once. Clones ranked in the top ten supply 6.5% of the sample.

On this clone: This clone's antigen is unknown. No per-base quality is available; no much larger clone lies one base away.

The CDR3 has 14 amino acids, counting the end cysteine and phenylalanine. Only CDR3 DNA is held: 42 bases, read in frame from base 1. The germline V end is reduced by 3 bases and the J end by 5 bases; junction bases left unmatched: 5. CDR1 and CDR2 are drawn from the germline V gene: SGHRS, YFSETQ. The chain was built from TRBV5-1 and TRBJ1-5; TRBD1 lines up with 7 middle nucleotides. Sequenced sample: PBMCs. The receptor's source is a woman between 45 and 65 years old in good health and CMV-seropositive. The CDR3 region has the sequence CASSSGQEDQPQHF. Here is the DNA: TGCGCCAGCAGCTCCGGACAGGAGGATCAGCCCCAGCATTTT.